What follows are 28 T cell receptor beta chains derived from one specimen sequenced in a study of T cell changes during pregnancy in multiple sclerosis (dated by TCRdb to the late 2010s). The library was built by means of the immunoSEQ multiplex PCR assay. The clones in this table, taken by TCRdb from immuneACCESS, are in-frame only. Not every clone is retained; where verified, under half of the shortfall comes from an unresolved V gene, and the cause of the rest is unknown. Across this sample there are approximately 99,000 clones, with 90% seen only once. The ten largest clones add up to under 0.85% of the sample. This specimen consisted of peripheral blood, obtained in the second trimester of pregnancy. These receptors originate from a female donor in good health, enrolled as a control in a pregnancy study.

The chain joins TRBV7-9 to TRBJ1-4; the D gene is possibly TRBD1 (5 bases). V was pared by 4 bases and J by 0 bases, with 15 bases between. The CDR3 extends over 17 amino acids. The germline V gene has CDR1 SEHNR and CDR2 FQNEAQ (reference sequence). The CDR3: CASSSLHDSATNEKLFF. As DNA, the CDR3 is TGTGCCAGCAGCTCCCTACACGACAGTGCAACTAATGAAAAACTGTTTTTT. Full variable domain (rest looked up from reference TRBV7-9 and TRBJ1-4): DTGVSQNPRHKITKRGQNVTFRCDPISEHNRLYWYRQTLGQGPEFLTYFQNEAQLEKSRLLSDRFSAERPKGSFSTLEIQRTEQGDSAMYLCASSSLHDSATNEKLFFGSGTQLSVL.

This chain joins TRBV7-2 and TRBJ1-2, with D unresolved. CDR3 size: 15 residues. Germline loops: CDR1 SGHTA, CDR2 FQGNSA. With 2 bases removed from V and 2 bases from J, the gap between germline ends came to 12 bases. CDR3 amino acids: CASSLPTVTNYGYTF. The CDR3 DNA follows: TGTGCCAGCAGCTTACCCACAGTTACGAACTATGGCTACACCTTC.

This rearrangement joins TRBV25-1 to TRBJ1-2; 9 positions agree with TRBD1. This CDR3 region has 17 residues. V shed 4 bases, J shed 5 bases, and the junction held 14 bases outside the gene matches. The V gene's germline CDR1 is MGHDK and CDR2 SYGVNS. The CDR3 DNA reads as TGTGCCAGCAGTGGAACAGGGGGCGATTTTCTCTTTTATGGCTACACCTTC. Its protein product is CASSGTGGDFLFYGYTF.

CDR3 protein: CASSLAGHSGNTIYF. As DNA, the CDR3 is TGTGCCAGCAGTTTGGCAGGCCACTCTGGAAACACCATATATTTT. The gene calls are TRBV27 and TRBJ1-3; D remains unclear. Trimming cost V 3 bases and J 0 bases, with 9 bases left between them. This CDR3 has 15 amino acids. CDR1 and CDR2 (germline): MNHEY, SMNVEV (reference sequence).

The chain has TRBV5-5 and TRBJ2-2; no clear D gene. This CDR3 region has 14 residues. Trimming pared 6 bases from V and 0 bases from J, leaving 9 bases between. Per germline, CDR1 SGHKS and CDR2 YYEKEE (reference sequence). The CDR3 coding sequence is TGTGCCAGCATCTCGACAACGAACACCGGGGAGCTGTTTTTT. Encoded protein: CASISTTNTGELFF.

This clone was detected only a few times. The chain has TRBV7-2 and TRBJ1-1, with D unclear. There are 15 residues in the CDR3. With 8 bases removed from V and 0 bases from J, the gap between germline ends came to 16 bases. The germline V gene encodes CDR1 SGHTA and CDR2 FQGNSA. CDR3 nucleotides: TGTGCCAGCCATCCGTCCGGGAATATGAACACTGAAGCTTTCTTT. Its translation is CASHPSGNMNTEAFF.

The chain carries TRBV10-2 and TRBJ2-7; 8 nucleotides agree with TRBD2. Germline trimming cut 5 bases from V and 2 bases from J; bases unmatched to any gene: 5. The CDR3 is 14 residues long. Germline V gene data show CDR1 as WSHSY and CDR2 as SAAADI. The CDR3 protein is CASSRGLVTYEQYF. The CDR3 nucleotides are TGCGCCAGCAGTAGGGGACTAGTCACCTACGAGCAGTACTTC.

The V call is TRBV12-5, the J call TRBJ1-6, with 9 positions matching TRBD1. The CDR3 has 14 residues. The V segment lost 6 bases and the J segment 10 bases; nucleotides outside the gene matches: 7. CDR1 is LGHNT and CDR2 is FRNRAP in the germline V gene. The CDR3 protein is CASGLGQGSSPLHF. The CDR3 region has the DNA TGTGCTAGTGGCCTCGGACAGGGGTCCTCACCCCTCCACTTT.

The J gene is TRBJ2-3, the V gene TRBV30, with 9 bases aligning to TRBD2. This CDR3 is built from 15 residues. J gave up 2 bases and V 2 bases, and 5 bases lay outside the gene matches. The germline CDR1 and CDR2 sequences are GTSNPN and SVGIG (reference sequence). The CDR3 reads CAWSSLAGFTDTQYF. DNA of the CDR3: TGTGCCTGGAGTTCGCTAGCGGGATTCACAGATACGCAGTATTTT.

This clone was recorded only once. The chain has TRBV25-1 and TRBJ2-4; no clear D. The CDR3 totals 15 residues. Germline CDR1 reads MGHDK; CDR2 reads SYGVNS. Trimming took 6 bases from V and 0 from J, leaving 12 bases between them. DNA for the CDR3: TGTGCCAGCAGGGAGTCCGGCGAAGCCAAAAACATTCAGTACTTC. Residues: CASRESGEAKNIQYF.

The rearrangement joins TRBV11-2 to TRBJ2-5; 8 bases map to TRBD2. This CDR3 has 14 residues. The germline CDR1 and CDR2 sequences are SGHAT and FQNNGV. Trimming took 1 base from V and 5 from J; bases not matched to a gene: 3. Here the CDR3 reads CASSLGTSPETQYF. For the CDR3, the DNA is TGTGCCAGCAGCTTAGGGACTAGCCCTGAGACCCAGTACTTC.

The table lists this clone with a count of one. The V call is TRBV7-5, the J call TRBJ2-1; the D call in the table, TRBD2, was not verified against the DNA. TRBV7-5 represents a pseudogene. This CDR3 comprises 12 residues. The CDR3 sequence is CARSFVRGEQFF. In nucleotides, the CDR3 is TGTGCCAGAAGCTTCGTCCGCGGTGAGCAGTTCTTC.

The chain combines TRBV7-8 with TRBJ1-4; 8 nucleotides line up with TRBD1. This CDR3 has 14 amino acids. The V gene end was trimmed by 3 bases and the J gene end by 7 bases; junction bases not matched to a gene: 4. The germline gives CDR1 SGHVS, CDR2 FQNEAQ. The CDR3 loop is CASSFQDRVEKLFF. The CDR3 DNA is TGTGCCAGCAGCTTTCAGGACAGGGTTGAAAAACTGTTTTTT. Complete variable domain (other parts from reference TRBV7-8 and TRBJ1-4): GAGVSQSPRYKVAKRGQDVALRCDPISGHVSLFWYQQALGQGPEFLTYFQNEAQLDKSGLPSDRFFAERPEGSVSTLKIQRTQQEDSAVYLCASSFQDRVEKLFFGSGTQLSVL.

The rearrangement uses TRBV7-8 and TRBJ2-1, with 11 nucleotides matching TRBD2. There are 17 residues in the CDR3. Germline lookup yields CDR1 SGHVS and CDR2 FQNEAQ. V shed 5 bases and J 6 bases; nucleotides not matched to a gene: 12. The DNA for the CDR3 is TGTGCCAGCAGCCTTACTAGCGGGAGATTCAACATCAATGAGCAGTTCTTC. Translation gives CASSLTSGRFNINEQFF.

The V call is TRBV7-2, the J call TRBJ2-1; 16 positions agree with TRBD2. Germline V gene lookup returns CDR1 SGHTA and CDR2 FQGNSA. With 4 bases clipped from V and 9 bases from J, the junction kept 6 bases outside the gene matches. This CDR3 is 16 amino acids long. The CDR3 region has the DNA TGTGCCAGCAGCTCCCCGGGACTAGCGGGGGGGCGTGAGCAGTTCTTC. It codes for CASSSPGLAGGREQFF.

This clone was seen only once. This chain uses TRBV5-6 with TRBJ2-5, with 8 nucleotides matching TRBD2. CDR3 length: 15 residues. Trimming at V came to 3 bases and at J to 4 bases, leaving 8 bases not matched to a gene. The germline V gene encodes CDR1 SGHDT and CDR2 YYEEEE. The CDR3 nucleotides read TGTGCCAGCAGCTCGGGGGGGGAAAGGGTAGAGACCCAGTACTTC. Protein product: CASSSGGERVETQYF.

CDR3 sequence reads: CASNTDRAIEYGYTF. In DNA form, the CDR3 reads TGTGCCAGTAATACGGACAGGGCGATTGAATATGGCTACACCTTC. The V call is TRBV19, the J call TRBJ1-2, with 8 bases aligning to TRBD1. V lost 7 bases to trimming and J lost 5 bases; unmatched junction nucleotides: 12. CDR1 and CDR2 (germline): LNHDA, SQIVND (reference sequence). The CDR3 extends over 15 amino acids.

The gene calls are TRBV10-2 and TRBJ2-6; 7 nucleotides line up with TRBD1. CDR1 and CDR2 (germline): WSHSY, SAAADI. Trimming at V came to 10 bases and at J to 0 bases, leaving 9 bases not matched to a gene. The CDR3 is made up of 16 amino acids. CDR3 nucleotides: TGCGCCATAGGAGGACAGGCCCTCTCTGGGGCCAACGTCCTGACTTTC. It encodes CAIGGQALSGANVLTF.

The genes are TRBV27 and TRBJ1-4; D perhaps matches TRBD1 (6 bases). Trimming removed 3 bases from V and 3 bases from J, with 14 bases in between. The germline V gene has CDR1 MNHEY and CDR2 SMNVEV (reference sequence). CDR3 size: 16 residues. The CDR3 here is CASSFAQGSSNEKLFF. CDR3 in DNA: TGTGCCAGCAGTTTCGCGCAGGGGAGTTCTAATGAAAAACTGTTTTTT.

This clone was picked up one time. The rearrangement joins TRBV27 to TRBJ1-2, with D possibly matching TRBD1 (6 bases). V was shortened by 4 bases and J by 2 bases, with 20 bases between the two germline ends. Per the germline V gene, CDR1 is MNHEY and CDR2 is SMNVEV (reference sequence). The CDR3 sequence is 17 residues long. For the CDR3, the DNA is TGTGCCAGCAGTTCGTCCGGGAGGGGGGCGCGGAACTATGGCTACACCTTC. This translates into CASSSSGRGARNYGYTF.

CDR3 sequence reads: CASSELRGNQPQHF. The CDR3 region has the DNA TGTGCCAGCAGTGAACTCAGGGGAAATCAGCCCCAGCATTTT. The chain recombines TRBV2 with TRBJ1-5; possibly TRBD1 for D (6 bases). CDR3 size: 14 residues. Germline assignment: CDR1 SNHLY and CDR2 FYNNEI. Trimming stripped 2 bases from V and 4 bases from J, with 9 bases between.

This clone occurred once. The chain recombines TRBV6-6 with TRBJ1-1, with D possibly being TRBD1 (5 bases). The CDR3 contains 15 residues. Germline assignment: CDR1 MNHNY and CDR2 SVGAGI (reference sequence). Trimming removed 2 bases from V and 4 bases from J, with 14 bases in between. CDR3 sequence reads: CASSYVQRRGTEAFF. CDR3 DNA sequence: TGTGCCAGCAGTTACGTACAGAGAAGGGGCACTGAAGCTTTCTTT.

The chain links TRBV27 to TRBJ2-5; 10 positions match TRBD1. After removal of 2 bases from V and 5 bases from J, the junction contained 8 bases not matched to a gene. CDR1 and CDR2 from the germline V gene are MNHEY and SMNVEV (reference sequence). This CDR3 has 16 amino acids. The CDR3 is CASSLMSTGGYETQYF. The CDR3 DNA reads TGTGCCAGCAGTTTAATGTCGACAGGGGGCTACGAGACCCAGTACTTC.

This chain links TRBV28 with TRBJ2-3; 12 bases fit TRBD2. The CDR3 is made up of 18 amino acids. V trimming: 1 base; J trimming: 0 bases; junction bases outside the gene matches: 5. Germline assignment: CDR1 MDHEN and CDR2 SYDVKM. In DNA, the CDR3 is TGTGCCAGCAGTTTATTGACTAGCGGGAGACTTAGCACAGATACGCAGTATTTT. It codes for CASSLLTSGRLSTDTQYF.

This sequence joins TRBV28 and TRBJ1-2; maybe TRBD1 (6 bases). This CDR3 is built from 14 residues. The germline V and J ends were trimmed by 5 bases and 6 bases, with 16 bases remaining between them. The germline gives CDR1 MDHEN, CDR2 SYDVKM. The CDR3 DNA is TGTGCCAGCAGTCAATGGGGGGGCGGCGATGGCTACACCTTC. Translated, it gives CASSQWGGGDGYTF.

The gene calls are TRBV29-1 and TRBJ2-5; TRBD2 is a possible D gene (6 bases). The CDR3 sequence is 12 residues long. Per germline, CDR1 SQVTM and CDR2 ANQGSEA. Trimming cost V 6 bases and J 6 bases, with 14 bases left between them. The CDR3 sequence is CSVMDGGKTQYF. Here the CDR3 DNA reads TGCAGCGTGATGGACGGCGGGAAGACCCAGTACTTC.

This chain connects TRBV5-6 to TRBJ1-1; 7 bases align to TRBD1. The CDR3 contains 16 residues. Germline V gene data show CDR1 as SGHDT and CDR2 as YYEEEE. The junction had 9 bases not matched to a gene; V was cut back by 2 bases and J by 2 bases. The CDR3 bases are TGTGCCAGCAGCTTCGCTCTAGGACAGGTAAACACTGAAGCTTTCTTT. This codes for CASSFALGQVNTEAFF.

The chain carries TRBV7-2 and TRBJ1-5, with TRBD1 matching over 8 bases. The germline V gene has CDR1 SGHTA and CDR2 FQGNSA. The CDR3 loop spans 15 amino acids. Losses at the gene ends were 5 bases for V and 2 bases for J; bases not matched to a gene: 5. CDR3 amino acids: CASSAQGVGNQPQHF. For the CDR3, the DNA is TGTGCCAGCAGCGCACAGGGGGTCGGCAATCAGCCCCAGCATTTT.